Listed below are T cell receptor beta chains from one sample, sequenced in a study of T cell responses to AZD1222 COVID-19 vaccine. TCRdb's copy holds only in-frame clones and misses some; the assay was immunoSEQ multiplex PCR. The table records about 150,000 clones, 90% of them present only once. The sample here was peripheral blood, taken on day 0 of AZD1222 vaccination. These receptors all come from an adult in good health. CDR3s include the opening cysteine and the closing phenylalanine or tryptophan. A D gene is named only where the DNA matches it firmly. Only some rows state a clone size, as once, few, many or a class for expanded clones.

CDR3aa: CASSLGREAPYEQYF
CDR3nt: TGTGCCAGCAGTTTGGGGCGGGAGGCCCCCTACGAGCAGTACTTC
v_gene: TRBV27
abundance: .
d_gene: TRBD2
j_gene: TRBJ2-7

CDR3aa: CASIRALHTGELFF
CDR3nt: TGTGCCAGCATTAGGGCCCTCCACACCGGGGAGCTGTTTTTT
v_gene: TRBV6-5
abundance: .
d_gene: .
j_gene: TRBJ2-2

CDR3aa: CASSIEGRQGEKLFF
CDR3nt: TGTGCCAGTAGTATCGAGGGACGCCAGGGTGAAAAACTGTTTTTT
v_gene: TRBV19
abundance: .
d_gene: .
j_gene: TRBJ1-4

CDR3aa: CSVKGTSGTDTQYF
CDR3nt: TGCAGCGTGAAAGGGACTAGCGGCACAGATACGCAGTATTTT
v_gene: TRBV29-1
abundance: .
d_gene: TRBD2
j_gene: TRBJ2-3

CDR3aa: CASSQDRGRNTIYF
CDR3nt: TGTGCCAGCAGCCAGGACAGGGGTAGAAACACCATATATTTT
v_gene: TRBV3-1/TRBV3-2
abundance: .
d_gene: TRBD1
j_gene: TRBJ1-3

CDR3aa: CASSLVGKAGHTDTQYF
CDR3nt: TGTGCCAGCAGCTTAGTTGGAAAAGCGGGACACACAGATACGCAGTATTTT
v_gene: TRBV11-2
abundance: .
d_gene: .
j_gene: TRBJ2-3

CDR3aa: CASSPYLSTEAFF
CDR3nt: TGTGCCAGCAGTCCCTACTTGAGCACTGAAGCTTTCTTT
v_gene: TRBV28
abundance: .
d_gene: .
j_gene: TRBJ1-1

CDR3aa: CASSRPTTEADTQYF
CDR3nt: TGTGCCAGCAGCCGCCCGACGACTGAAGCAGATACGCAGTATTTT
v_gene: TRBV6-5
abundance: .
d_gene: .
j_gene: TRBJ2-3

CDR3aa: CASSPLRQEGYTF
CDR3nt: TGTGCCAGCAGTCCCCTCAGGCAGGAGGGCTACACCTTC
v_gene: TRBV28
abundance: .
d_gene: .
j_gene: TRBJ1-2

CDR3aa: CASSMDSLRQPQHF
CDR3nt: TGTGCCAGCAGTATGGACAGTTTGAGGCAGCCCCAGCATTTT
v_gene: TRBV28
abundance: .
d_gene: .
j_gene: TRBJ1-5

CDR3aa: CASSEGQGQAYIQYF
CDR3nt: TGTGCCAGCAGTGAAGGACAGGGGCAGGCTTACATTCAGTACTTC
v_gene: TRBV6-1
abundance: .
d_gene: TRBD1
j_gene: TRBJ2-4

CDR3aa: CASSDEDKTYEQYF
CDR3nt: TGTGCCAGCAGTGATGAGGACAAGACCTACGAGCAGTACTTC
v_gene: TRBV25-1
abundance: .
d_gene: .
j_gene: TRBJ2-7

CDR3aa: CASSLGTSGEKKQFF
CDR3nt: TGTGCCAGCAGTTTAGGGACTAGCGGGGAAAAAAAGCAGTTCTTC
v_gene: TRBV27
abundance: .
d_gene: TRBD2
j_gene: TRBJ2-1

CDR3aa: CASSLYGFSDTQYF
CDR3nt: TGTGCCAGCAGTTTATACGGGTTCTCAGATACGCAGTATTTT
v_gene: TRBV27
abundance: .
d_gene: .
j_gene: TRBJ2-3

CDR3aa: CASSIGGQGEIYGYTF
CDR3nt: TGTGCCAGTAGTATAGGGGGACAGGGGGAGATCTATGGCTACACCTTC
v_gene: TRBV19
abundance: .
d_gene: TRBD1
j_gene: TRBJ1-2

CDR3aa: CAISDRAGEIEAFF
CDR3nt: TGTGCCATCAGTGATCGGGCTGGAGAGATTGAAGCTTTCTTT
v_gene: TRBV10-3
abundance: .
d_gene: .
j_gene: TRBJ1-1

CDR3aa: CASSSYRGGYGYTF
CDR3nt: TGTGCCAGCAGTTCATACAGGGGAGGCTATGGCTACACCTTC
v_gene: TRBV27
abundance: .
d_gene: TRBD1
j_gene: TRBJ1-2

CDR3aa: CASSLGTGIYEQYF
CDR3nt: TGTGCCAGCAGCTTAGGGACAGGGATCTACGAGCAGTACTTC
v_gene: TRBV7-8
abundance: .
d_gene: TRBD1
j_gene: TRBJ2-7

CDR3aa: CASSLSINGRDTQYF
CDR3nt: TGTGCCAGCAGTTTATCGATTAATGGTAGGGATACGCAGTATTTT
v_gene: TRBV27
abundance: .
d_gene: .
j_gene: TRBJ2-3

CDR3aa: CASSLAANTEAFF
CDR3nt: TGTGCCAGCAGTTTAGCCGCGAACACTGAAGCTTTCTTT
v_gene: TRBV28
abundance: .
d_gene: .
j_gene: TRBJ1-1

CDR3aa: CASSGGWLAGPDTQYF
CDR3nt: TGTGCCAGCAGCGGAGGGTGGCTAGCGGGACCAGATACGCAGTATTTT
v_gene: TRBV3-1/TRBV3-2
abundance: .
d_gene: TRBD2
j_gene: TRBJ2-3

CDR3aa: CASSYGGTVNTEAFF
CDR3nt: TGTGCCAGCAGTTACGGGGGGACGGTGAACACTGAAGCTTTCTTT
v_gene: TRBV6-5
abundance: .
d_gene: .
j_gene: TRBJ1-1

CDR3aa: CASTRGNEKLFF
CDR3nt: TGTGCCAGTACCAGGGGGAATGAAAAACTGTTTTTT
v_gene: TRBV19
abundance: .
d_gene: TRBD1
j_gene: TRBJ1-4

CDR3aa: CASSQGATGGQPQHF
CDR3nt: TGCGCCAGCAGCCAAGGGGCGACAGGGGGTCAGCCCCAGCATTTT
v_gene: TRBV4-3
abundance: .
d_gene: TRBD1
j_gene: TRBJ1-5

CDR3aa: CASSITGIPTDTQYF
CDR3nt: TGTGCCAGTAGTATCACAGGCATTCCCACAGATACGCAGTATTTT
v_gene: TRBV19
abundance: .
d_gene: .
j_gene: TRBJ2-3

CDR3aa: CASSPGGMVTDTQYF
CDR3nt: TGTGCCAGCTCACCAGGGGGGATGGTCACAGATACGCAGTATTTT
v_gene: TRBV18
abundance: .
d_gene: .
j_gene: TRBJ2-3

CDR3aa: CASSQDLASGNEQFF
CDR3nt: TGCGCCAGCAGCCAAGATCTAGCTAGCGGGAATGAGCAGTTCTTC
v_gene: TRBV4-3
abundance: .
d_gene: TRBD2
j_gene: TRBJ2-1

CDR3aa: CATSDARLAGNYNEQFF
CDR3nt: TGTGCCACCAGTGACGCCAGACTAGCGGGGAACTACAATGAGCAGTTCTTC
v_gene: TRBV24-1
abundance: .
d_gene: TRBD2
j_gene: TRBJ2-1

CDR3aa: CASSQSLRKAYEQYF
CDR3nt: TGTGCCAGCAGCCAAAGTTTGCGTAAGGCCTACGAGCAGTACTTC
v_gene: TRBV4-2
abundance: .
d_gene: .
j_gene: TRBJ2-7

CDR3aa: CASTLVNTEAFF
CDR3nt: TGTGCCAGCACCCTGGTGAACACTGAAGCTTTCTTT
v_gene: TRBV2
abundance: .
d_gene: .
j_gene: TRBJ1-1

CDR3aa: CASRLGLAGVNEQFF
CDR3nt: TGTGCCAGCAGGTTGGGACTAGCGGGAGTCAATGAGCAGTTCTTC
v_gene: TRBV6-6
abundance: .
d_gene: TRBD2
j_gene: TRBJ2-1

CDR3aa: CSVRGDSGSLYEQYF
CDR3nt: TGCAGCGTTAGGGGGGATAGCGGGAGTCTCTACGAGCAGTACTTC
v_gene: TRBV29-1
abundance: .
d_gene: TRBD2
j_gene: TRBJ2-7

CDR3aa: CASSPRGQRNSPLHF
CDR3nt: TGTGCCAGCAGCCCACGCGGACAGCGAAATTCACCCCTCCACTTT
v_gene: TRBV9
abundance: .
d_gene: .
j_gene: TRBJ1-6

CDR3aa: CASSYSEGSYGYTF
CDR3nt: TGTGCCAGCAGTTACTCGGAGGGAAGCTATGGCTACACCTTC
v_gene: TRBV6-2/TRBV6-3
abundance: .
d_gene: .
j_gene: TRBJ1-2

CDR3aa: CASAGAGEVEKLFF
CDR3nt: TGTGCCAGCGCAGGTGCCGGGGAGGTTGAAAAACTGTTTTTT
v_gene: TRBV6-5
abundance: .
d_gene: .
j_gene: TRBJ1-4

CDR3aa: CASSLAGGIDEQFF
CDR3nt: TGTGCCAGCAGTCTAGCGGGAGGTATCGATGAGCAGTTCTTC
v_gene: TRBV6-5
abundance: .
d_gene: TRBD2
j_gene: TRBJ2-1

CDR3aa: CAISRGRDNSPLHF
CDR3nt: TGTGCCATCAGTAGGGGAAGGGATAATTCACCCCTCCACTTT
v_gene: TRBV10-3
abundance: .
d_gene: .
j_gene: TRBJ1-6

CDR3aa: CAWKGGSTDTQYF
CDR3nt: TGTGCCTGGAAGGGCGGGAGCACAGATACGCAGTATTTT
v_gene: TRBV30
abundance: .
d_gene: .
j_gene: TRBJ2-3

CDR3aa: CATSRGGAGLETEAFF
CDR3nt: TGTGCCACCAGCAGAGGCGGGGCAGGATTGGAAACTGAAGCTTTCTTT
v_gene: TRBV15
abundance: few
d_gene: .
j_gene: TRBJ1-1

CDR3aa: CASSEYGRTGDQPQHF
CDR3nt: TGTGCCAGCAGTGAATATGGCAGGACGGGGGATCAGCCCCAGCATTTT
v_gene: TRBV2
abundance: .
d_gene: .
j_gene: TRBJ1-5

CDR3aa: CASRPRFEGSYEQYF
CDR3nt: TGCGCCAGCAGACCCAGGTTCGAGGGTTCCTACGAGCAGTACTTC
v_gene: TRBV4-1
abundance: .
d_gene: .
j_gene: TRBJ2-7

CDR3aa: CASHLDRINSPLHF
CDR3nt: TGTGCCAGTCACTTGGACAGGATTAATTCACCCCTCCACTTT
v_gene: TRBV7-2
abundance: .
d_gene: TRBD1
j_gene: TRBJ1-6

CDR3aa: CASSTQGRSYEQYF
CDR3nt: TGTGCCAGCAGCACTCAGGGGCGGTCCTACGAGCAGTACTTC
v_gene: TRBV7-9
abundance: once
d_gene: .
j_gene: TRBJ2-7

CDR3aa: CSASSGNLYSNQPQHF
CDR3nt: TGCAGTGCTAGTTCTGGGAACCTCTATAGCAATCAGCCCCAGCATTTT
v_gene: TRBV20-1
abundance: .
d_gene: .
j_gene: TRBJ1-5

CDR3aa: CAIKTGDRTDTQYF
CDR3nt: TGTGCCATCAAAACAGGGGACCGCACAGATACGCAGTATTTT
v_gene: TRBV10-3
abundance: .
d_gene: TRBD1
j_gene: TRBJ2-3

CDR3aa: CASSLVVRDHYGYTF
CDR3nt: TGTGCCAGCAGCTTAGTGGTCAGGGACCACTATGGCTACACCTTC
v_gene: TRBV7-2
abundance: .
d_gene: .
j_gene: TRBJ1-2

CDR3aa: CASSLAEAGVNYGYTF
CDR3nt: TGTGCCAGCAGCTTAGCGGAGGCAGGAGTAAACTATGGCTACACCTTC
v_gene: TRBV7-8
abundance: .
d_gene: .
j_gene: TRBJ1-2

CDR3aa: CASSFTTGGTDTQYF
CDR3nt: TGTGCCAGCAGCTTCACAACGGGAGGCACAGATACGCAGTATTTT
v_gene: TRBV13
abundance: .
d_gene: .
j_gene: TRBJ2-3

CDR3aa: CASSQSGASSYNEQFF
CDR3nt: TGCGCCAGCAGCCAATCGGGGGCCTCCTCCTACAATGAGCAGTTCTTC
v_gene: TRBV4-1
abundance: .
d_gene: .
j_gene: TRBJ2-1

CDR3aa: CASSTESYEQYF
CDR3nt: TGTGCCAGCAGTACGGAATCCTACGAGCAGTACTTC
v_gene: TRBV28
abundance: .
d_gene: .
j_gene: TRBJ2-7

CDR3aa: CASSAGPDQPQHF
CDR3nt: TGTGCCAGCAGCGCAGGGCCCGATCAGCCCCAGCATTTT
v_gene: TRBV5-6
abundance: .
d_gene: .
j_gene: TRBJ1-5

CDR3aa: CASSVGLAGVGQETQYF
CDR3nt: TGTGCCAGCAGCGTAGGACTAGCGGGAGTGGGCCAAGAGACCCAGTACTTC
v_gene: TRBV9
abundance: .
d_gene: TRBD2
j_gene: TRBJ2-5

CDR3aa: CASSIMQGSKSNQPQHF
CDR3nt: TGTGCCAGTAGTATTATGCAGGGAAGCAAAAGCAATCAGCCCCAGCATTTT
v_gene: TRBV19
abundance: .
d_gene: .
j_gene: TRBJ1-5

CDR3aa: CASSQGTGNRNTEAFF
CDR3nt: TGTGCCAGCAGCCAAGGGACGGGCAATAGGAACACTGAAGCTTTCTTT
v_gene: TRBV4-2
abundance: .
d_gene: .
j_gene: TRBJ1-1

CDR3aa: CASSGGTSGSRYEQFF
CDR3nt: TGTGCCAGCAGCGGCGGGACTAGCGGGAGTAGGTATGAGCAGTTCTTC
v_gene: TRBV9
abundance: .
d_gene: TRBD2
j_gene: TRBJ2-1